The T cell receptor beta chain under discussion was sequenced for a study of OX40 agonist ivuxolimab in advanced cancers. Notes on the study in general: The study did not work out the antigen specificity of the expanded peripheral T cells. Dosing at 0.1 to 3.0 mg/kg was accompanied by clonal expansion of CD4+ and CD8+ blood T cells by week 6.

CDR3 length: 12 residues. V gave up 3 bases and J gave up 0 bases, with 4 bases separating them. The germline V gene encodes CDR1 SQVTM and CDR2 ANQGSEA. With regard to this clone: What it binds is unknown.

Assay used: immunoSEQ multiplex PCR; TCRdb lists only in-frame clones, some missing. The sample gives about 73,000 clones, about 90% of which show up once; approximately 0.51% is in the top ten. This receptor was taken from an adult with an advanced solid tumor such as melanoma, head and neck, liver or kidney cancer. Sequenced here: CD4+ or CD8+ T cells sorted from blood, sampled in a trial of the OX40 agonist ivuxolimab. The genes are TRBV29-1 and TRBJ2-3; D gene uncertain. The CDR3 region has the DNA TGCAGCGTTGACCCCAGCACAGATACGCAGTATTTT. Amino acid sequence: CSVDPSTDTQYF.